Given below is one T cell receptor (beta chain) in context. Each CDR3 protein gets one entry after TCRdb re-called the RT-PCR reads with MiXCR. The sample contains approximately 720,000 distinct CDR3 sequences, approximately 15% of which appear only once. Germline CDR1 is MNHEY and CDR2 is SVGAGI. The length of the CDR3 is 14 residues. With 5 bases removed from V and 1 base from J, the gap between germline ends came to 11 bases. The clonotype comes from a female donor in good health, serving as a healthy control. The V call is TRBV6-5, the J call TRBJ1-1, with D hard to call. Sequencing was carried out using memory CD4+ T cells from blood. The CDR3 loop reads CASSDIGGNTEAFF. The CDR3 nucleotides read TGTGCCAGCAGTGACATCGGTGGGAACACTGAAGCTTTCTTT.